Following are 3 T cell receptor beta chains from one sample sequenced in a study of T cell clonotyping in hematopoietic cell transplantation. The protocol was immunoSEQ multiplex PCR, while the TCRdb copy is restricted to in-frame clones and leaves out a portion. The sample records around 8,000 clones, about 92% being singletons. Sequenced here: PBMCs, sampled 180 days after allogeneic stem cell transplant. The receptors shown here come from a female patient aged 50-65 years who had an allogeneic stem cell transplant from an unrelated donor, so the T cells may come from the graft donor. Some clones in this sample may be carry-over from other donors' samples.

The chain couples TRBV7-8 to TRBJ1-1; D might be TRBD1 (5 bases). With 3 bases removed from V and 0 bases from J, the gap between germline ends came to 20 bases. The CDR3 spans 18 residues. The germline V gene encodes CDR1 SGHVS and CDR2 FQNEAQ. As DNA, the CDR3 is TGTGCCAGCAGCTTTAGGGCAGGGACCTACCGCATGAACACTGAAGCTTTCTTT. Translating gives CASSFRAGTYRMNTEAFF. The complete variable domain, with remaining parts taken from reference TRBV7-8 and TRBJ1-1, reads GAGVSQSPRYKVAKRGQDVALRCDPISGHVSLFWYQQALGQGPEFLTYFQNEAQLDKSGLPSDRFFAERPEGSVSTLKIQRTQQEDSAVYLCASSFRAGTYRMNTEAFFGQGTRLTVV.

This clone has a handful of counts. This chain connects TRBV28 to TRBJ2-3; D perhaps matches TRBD1 (5 bases). Per germline, CDR1 MDHEN and CDR2 SYDVKM. This CDR3 contains 17 residues. V shed 3 bases and J shed 2 bases, with 18 bases lying between them. Here the CDR3 DNA reads TGTGCCAGCAGTTTGGGGCAAAATACTTTCCTCACAGATACGCAGTATTTT. This encodes CASSLGQNTFLTDTQYF. Using reference TRBV28 and TRBJ2-3 for the parts outside the CDR3, the full variable domain is DVKVTQSSRYLVKRTGEKVFLECVQDMDHENMFWYRQDPGLGLRLIYFSYDVKMKEKGDIPEGYSVSREKKERFSLILESASTNQTSMYLCASSLGQNTFLTDTQYFGPGTRLTVL.

This chain connects TRBV5-1 to TRBJ2-7; unclear D gene. The CDR3 loop spans 13 amino acids. Germline CDR1 is SGHRS and CDR2 is YFSETQ. The V end lost 2 bases, the J end lost 2 bases, and 8 bases lay between the germline ends. The CDR3, as DNA: TGCGCCAGCAGCTTCGGGCCGGCCTACGAGCAGTACTTC. It specifies CASSFGPAYEQYF.